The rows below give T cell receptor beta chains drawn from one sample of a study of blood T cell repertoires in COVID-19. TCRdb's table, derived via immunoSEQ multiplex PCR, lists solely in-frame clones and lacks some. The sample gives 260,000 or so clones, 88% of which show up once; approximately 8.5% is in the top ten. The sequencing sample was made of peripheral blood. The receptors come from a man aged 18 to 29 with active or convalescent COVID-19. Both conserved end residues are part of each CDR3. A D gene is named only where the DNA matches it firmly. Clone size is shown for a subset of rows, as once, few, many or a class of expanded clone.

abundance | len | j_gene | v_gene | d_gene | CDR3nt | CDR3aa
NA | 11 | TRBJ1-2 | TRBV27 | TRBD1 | TGTGCCAGTAGACAGGGTGGAGGCTACACCTTC | CASRQGGGYTF
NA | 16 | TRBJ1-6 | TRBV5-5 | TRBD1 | TGTGCCAGCAGCCCGAGGGACAGGGAAGGGGGCTCACCCCTCCACTTT | CASSPRDREGGSPLHF
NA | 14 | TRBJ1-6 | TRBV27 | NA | TGTGCCAGCAGTCCCCTCGACGGGAATTCACCCCTCCACTTT | CASSPLDGNSPLHF
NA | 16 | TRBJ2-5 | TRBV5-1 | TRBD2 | TGCGCCAGCAGCTTGTCGGGACTAGCGGGGCCTGAGACCCAGTACTTC | CASSLSGLAGPETQYF
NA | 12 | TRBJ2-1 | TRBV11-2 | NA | TGTGCCAGCAGCTCCTCTAGCATCTGGCGGTTCTTC | CASSSSSIWRFF
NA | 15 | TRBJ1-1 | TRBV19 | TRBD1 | TGTGCCAGTAGTAATCGGGACAGGGGGAACACTGAAGCTTTCTTT | CASSNRDRGNTEAFF
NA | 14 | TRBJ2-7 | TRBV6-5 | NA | TGTGCCAGCAACCTACTAGGATCTGACTACGAGCAGTACTTC | CASNLLGSDYEQYF
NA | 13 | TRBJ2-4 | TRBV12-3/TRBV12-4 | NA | TGTGCCAGCAGTTTCGGGGCCAAAAACATTCAGTACTTC | CASSFGAKNIQYF
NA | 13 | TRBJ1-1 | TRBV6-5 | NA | TGTGCCAGCACCGACGGCCTCCCGGGTGAAGCTTTCTTT | CASTDGLPGEAFF
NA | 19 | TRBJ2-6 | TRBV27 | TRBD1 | TGTGCCAGCAGTTTATCGTTGGACAGGGCCTTCTCTGGGGCCAACGTCCTGACTTTC | CASSLSLDRAFSGANVLTF
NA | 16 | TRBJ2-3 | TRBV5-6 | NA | TGTGCCAGCAGCTTGTTGCAAGGCGGAGGCACAGATACGCAGTATTTT | CASSLLQGGGTDTQYF
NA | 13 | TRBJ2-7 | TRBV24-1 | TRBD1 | TGTGCCACCCCTGGGACAGGGAGTAACGAGCAGTACTTC | CATPGTGSNEQYF
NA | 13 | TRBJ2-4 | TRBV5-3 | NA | TGTGCCAGAAGCTTCGACTACCAAAACATTCAGTACTTC | CARSFDYQNIQYF
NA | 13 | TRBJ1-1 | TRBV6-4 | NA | TGTGCCAGCAGTGAAGGGGCGAACACTGAAGCTTTCTTT | CASSEGANTEAFF
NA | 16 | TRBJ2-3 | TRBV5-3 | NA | TGTGCCAGAAGCTTGGCAGATCACCACAGCACAGATACGCAGTATTTT | CARSLADHHSTDTQYF
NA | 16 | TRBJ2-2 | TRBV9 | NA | TGTGCCAGCAGCGTAGCTGGCGGGGCGAACACCGGGGAGCTGTTTTTT | CASSVAGGANTGELFF
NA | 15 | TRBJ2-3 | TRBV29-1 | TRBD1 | TGCAGCGTTGGAAGGGGACAGGGGTCACTCGATACGCAGTATTTT | CSVGRGQGSLDTQYF
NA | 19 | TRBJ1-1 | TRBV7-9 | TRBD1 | TGTGCCAGCAGCGCACCCCCGCGGACAGGCTACAATTGGAACACTGAAGCTTTCTTT | CASSAPPRTGYNWNTEAFF
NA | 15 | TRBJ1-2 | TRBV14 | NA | TGTGCCAGCAGCCAAGAATGGCAGGGTGGCTATGGCTACACCTTC | CASSQEWQGGYGYTF
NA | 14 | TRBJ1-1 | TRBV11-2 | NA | TGTGCCAGCAGCTTTTGGCAGGCCTCGGCTGAAGCTTTCTTT | CASSFWQASAEAFF
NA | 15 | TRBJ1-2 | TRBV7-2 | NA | TGTGCCAGCAGCTTATTGGGGGGTGTAACCTATGGCTACACCTTC | CASSLLGGVTYGYTF
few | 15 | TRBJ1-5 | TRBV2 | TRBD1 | TGTGCCAGCAGTGCGGACAGGGCGGGCAATCAGCCCCAGCATTTT | CASSADRAGNQPQHF
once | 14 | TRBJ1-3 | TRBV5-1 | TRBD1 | TGCGCCAGCAGCTTTGGGACAGATGGAAACACCATATATTTT | CASSFGTDGNTIYF
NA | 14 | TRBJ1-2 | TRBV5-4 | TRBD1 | TGTGCCAGCAGCCCCATAGGGACAGTGGATGGCTACACCTTC | CASSPIGTVDGYTF
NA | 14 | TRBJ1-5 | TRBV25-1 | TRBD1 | TGTGCCAGCAGTGAAAAGACAGGGAATCAGCCCCAGCATTTT | CASSEKTGNQPQHF
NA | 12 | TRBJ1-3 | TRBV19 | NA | TGTGCCAGTAGTATGAACGGGGGAAACATATATTTT | CASSMNGGNIYF
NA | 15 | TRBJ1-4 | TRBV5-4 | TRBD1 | TGTGCCAGCAGCCCGGGACAGGTGGGAAATGAAAAACTGTTTTTT | CASSPGQVGNEKLFF
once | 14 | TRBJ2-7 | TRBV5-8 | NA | TGTGCCAGCAGCTTGCAGGGTACGGCCTACGAGCAGTACTTC | CASSLQGTAYEQYF
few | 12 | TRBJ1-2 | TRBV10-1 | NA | TGCGCCAGCCCAACCTCTCGGGGGGGCTACACCTTC | CASPTSRGGYTF
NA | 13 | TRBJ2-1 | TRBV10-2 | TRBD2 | TGCGCCAGCACTGGGACTAGATACAATGAGCAGTTCTTC | CASTGTRYNEQFF
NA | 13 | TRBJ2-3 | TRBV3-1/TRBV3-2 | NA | TGTGCCAGCAGCAAGCCTGACAGGGATACGCAGTATTTT | CASSKPDRDTQYF
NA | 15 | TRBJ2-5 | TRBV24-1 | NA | TGTGCCACCAGTGATTTTGTGCAGGGTTCAGAGACCCAGTACTTC | CATSDFVQGSETQYF
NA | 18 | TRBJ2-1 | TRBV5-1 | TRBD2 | TGCGCCAGCAGCTTGACGACTAGCGGGGGGGCTTCCTACAATGAGCAGTTCTTC | CASSLTTSGGASYNEQFF
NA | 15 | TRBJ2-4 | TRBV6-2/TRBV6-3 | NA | TGTGCCAGCAGTTGGGGACTGTTCCGGGAAAACATTCAGTACTTC | CASSWGLFRENIQYF
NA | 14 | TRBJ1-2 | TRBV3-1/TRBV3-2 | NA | TGTGCCAGCAGCCAACAGGGTTACGGCTATGGCTACACCTTC | CASSQQGYGYGYTF
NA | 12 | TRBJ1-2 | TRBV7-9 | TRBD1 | TGTGCCAGCAGCTCAGGGGGTGAAGGCTACACCTTC | CASSSGGEGYTF
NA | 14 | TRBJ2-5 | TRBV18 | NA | TGTGCCAGCTCACCAATAGGGGTAGGAGAGACCCAGTACTTC | CASSPIGVGETQYF
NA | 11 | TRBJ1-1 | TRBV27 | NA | TGTGCCAGCGGTAGGGGCACTGAAGCTTTCTTT | CASGRGTEAFF
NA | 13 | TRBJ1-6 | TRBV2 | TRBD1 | TGTGCCAGCACCGGACAGGGACGTTCACCCCTCCACTTT | CASTGQGRSPLHF
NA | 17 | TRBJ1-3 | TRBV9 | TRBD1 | TGTGCCAGCAGCGGGGCCGACAGGGCTTACTCTGGAAACACCATATATTTT | CASSGADRAYSGNTIYF
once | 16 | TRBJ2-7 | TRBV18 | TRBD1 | TGTGCCAGCTCACCAGTATTAGGGGGCGCAGGAGGCGAGCAGTACTTC | CASSPVLGGAGGEQYF
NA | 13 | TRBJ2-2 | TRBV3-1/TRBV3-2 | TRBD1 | TGTGCCAGCAGCCCGGGGACAGTCGGGGAGCTGTTTTTT | CASSPGTVGELFF
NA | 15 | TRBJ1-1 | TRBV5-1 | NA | TGCGCCAGCAGCTTGCTTGTGGAGACGAACACTGAAGCTTTCTTT | CASSLLVETNTEAFF
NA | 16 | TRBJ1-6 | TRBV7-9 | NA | TGTGCCAGCAGCCAGCTAATCTCAGGGTTCAATTCACCCCTCCACTTT | CASSQLISGFNSPLHF
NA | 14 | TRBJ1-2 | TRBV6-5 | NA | TGTGCCAGCAGTTACGGACAAAGTGACTATGGCTACACCTTC | CASSYGQSDYGYTF
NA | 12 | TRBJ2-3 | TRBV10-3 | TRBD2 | TGTGCCATCGCGGGGGACACAGATACGCAGTATTTT | CAIAGDTDTQYF
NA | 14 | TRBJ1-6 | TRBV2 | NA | TGTGCCAGCACCACGGAGGGGATAGATTCACCCCTCCACTTT | CASTTEGIDSPLHF